This T cell receptor (beta chain) emerged from a study of tumor-infiltrating lymphocytes in primary liver carcinoma (dated by TCRdb to 2016 to 2017). Study-wide context: Hepatocellular carcinoma (four) or combined HCC and intrahepatic cholangiocarcinoma (one) was present in the five patients, who were three men and two women aged 30 to 69 years. The study combined TCRbeta repertoire sequencing, expression microarrays and whole-exome sequencing across five regions of each liver tumor, with adjacent normal tissue and blood. TCRbeta repertoire sequencing covered about 35 specimens from 5 patients: 25 or so tumor regions, 5 adjacent noncancerous liver tissues and 5 peripheral blood samples. High reproducibility was observed for the technical replicate repertoires, with mean shared-clone rates approximately 0.9 and correlation coefficients above 0.95. The five patients had tumors of stage T1-T3 N0M0, with maximum diameters ranging from roughly 4.2 to 11 cm. Each sample produced about 3.65 to 7.13 million productive TCRbeta reads, and read depth showed no significant difference between tissue types.

A note on this clonotype: Its antigen remains undetermined. A read error may be the cause here, since a much bigger clone is one base away.

Total RNA and DNA were co-extracted from about 19-30 mg of bulk tissue with the AllPrep DNA/RNA mini kit, without cell sorting. Between late 2015 and early 2016, 5 or 6 patients in China with histopathologically diagnosed primary liver carcinoma had their tumors surgically resected. At the time of sampling, the patients were treatment-naive and had chronic HBV infection. Pieces of fresh tumor and adjacent tissue were cut in half, with one half kept in RNAlater at -80 degrees C and the other half sent for histology. V and J are truncated by 11 bases and 5 bases respectively, leaving an intervening sequence of 6 bases. CDR1 and CDR2, looked up from the germline V gene, are WSHSY and SAAADI. The CDR3 goes from the cysteine to the phenylalanine over 10 residues. Solely the CDR3 DNA is kept, with 30 bases framed from the first base. What the research found in general, with its limitations: Repertoire overlap was found to be higher between tumor regions (mean approximately 35%) than between tumor-adjacent (roughly 17%) or tumor-blood (14%) pairs, consistent with antigen-driven expansion. A significantly larger repertoire fraction was made up by the top 250 clones in tumors than in blood (p = 0.039). With just a few patients in the study, the authors point out that the findings should be validated in a larger study. Only the TCR beta chain was sequenced, which likely underestimates true repertoire diversity because unpaired alpha chains were not captured. Since the samples were bulk and unsorted, there was no way to compare CD4+ and CD8+ T cell repertoires.

Starting from 450 to 500 ng total RNA, TCRbeta-specific cDNA was produced by reverse transcription with a constant-region primer and ProtoScript II reverse transcriptase. The TCRbeta libraries were prepared through three rounds of nested multiplex PCR following a slightly modified ARM-PCR procedure. Each of the first two PCR rounds ran for about 10 cycles using multiplex TRBV1-TRBV30 forward primers together with a Cbeta reverse primer. Sample barcodes and Illumina adapters were added in a final 25-cycle PCR with Deep VentR polymerase. Amplicons of 200-500 bp were gel-purified with a QIAquick gel extraction kit before sequencing. TCRbeta amplicons were sequenced on an Illumina HiSeq 2500 with 250-bp paired-end reads. In the paper's pipeline: Reads were quality-trimmed with Trimmomatic v0.33, and paired reads were merged with FLASH v1.2.11 to recover full CDR3 sequences. V, D and J germline segments were assigned to the rearranged TCRbeta sequences using MiGEC v1.2.1b. Clonotype statistics and Shannon-Wiener diversity indices were computed with VDJtools v1.0.0. Except for diversity analysis, only each sample's 250 most abundant clonotypes were used in subsequent analyses to reduce sampling bias. TCRdb reran the public reads through fastp at Q25 and MiXCR, keeping productive beta chains. When rows share a CDR3 protein, they turn into one entry using the most common DNA and genes. The V and J calls were determined by TCRdb, not by the authors. The sample includes under 150,000 distinct CDR3 sequences, with around two thirds observed a single time. The ten largest clones add up to roughly 7.3% of the sample.

This TCR was sampled from an older woman with primary liver carcinoma and hepatitis B virus infection. The chain links TRBV10-2 with TRBJ2-2, with no confident D gene call. Sequences were obtained from tumor-adjacent normal liver tissue. Here the CDR3 is given as CAVGTGELFF. In nucleotides, the sequence is TGCGCCGTGGGGACCGGGGAGCTGTTTTTT.